This T cell receptor beta chain was recorded in a study of control samples from healthy donors and cancer patients. Profiling relied on immunoSEQ multiplex PCR, and the TCRdb table lists in-frame clones only, not all of them. This sample has about 61,000 clones, with 90% found just once. In germline, CDR1 is MNHEY, CDR2 SVGAGI. The germline V and J ends were trimmed by 10 bases and 3 bases, with 12 bases remaining between them. The CDR3 is made up of 12 amino acids. Sequenced: PBMCs. The J gene is TRBJ1-1, the V gene TRBV6-5, with TRBD1 as a possible D gene (6 bases). This TCR was recovered from a man in his fifties or sixties with colorectal cancer. The CDR3 here is CATGGAHTEAFF. The CDR3 DNA is TGTGCCACCGGGGGGGCGCACACTGAAGCTTTCTTT.